What follows are 3 T cell receptor beta chains derived from one specimen sequenced in a study of OX40 agonist ivuxolimab in advanced cancers. Method: immunoSEQ multiplex PCR; TCRdb's copy keeps in-frame clones and lacks some. The sample records roughly 80,000 clones, under 90% being singletons. The material was CD4+ or CD8+ T cells sorted from blood, obtained in a trial of the OX40 agonist ivuxolimab. These receptors came from an adult with an advanced solid tumor such as melanoma, head and neck, liver or kidney cancer.

The V gene is TRBV28, the J gene TRBJ1-2; 8 nucleotides align to TRBD1. The germline V gene encodes CDR1 MDHEN and CDR2 SYDVKM. V lost 3 bases and J lost 6; bases outside the gene matches: 6. The CDR3 spans 14 residues. The CDR3 sequence: CASSFSTGEDGYTF. CDR3 DNA: TGTGCCAGCAGTTTCTCGACAGGGGAGGATGGCTACACCTTC.

The V gene is TRBV5-1, the J gene TRBJ2-7; 9 nucleotides line up with TRBD1. V was pared by 1 base and J by 3 bases, with 2 bases of the junction left unmatched. Per the germline V gene, CDR1 is SGHRS and CDR2 is YFSETQ. The CDR3 covers 14 residues. CDR3 coding DNA: TGCGCCAGCAGCTTGACGGGACAGGGCTACGAGCAGTACTTC. It yields the protein CASSLTGQGYEQYF.

This clone has a single count. The chain combines TRBV11-1 with TRBJ2-1; D possibly matches TRBD1 or TRBD2 (5 bases each). CDR3 length: 15 residues. The germline V gene encodes CDR1 SGHAT and CDR2 FQDESV (reference sequence). The V end lost 3 bases, the J end lost 5 bases, and 14 bases lay between the germline ends. The CDR3, as DNA: TGTGCCAGCAGCTTGACGGGGCAGGCAAACAATGAGCAGTTCTTC. The encoded protein is CASSLTGQANNEQFF.